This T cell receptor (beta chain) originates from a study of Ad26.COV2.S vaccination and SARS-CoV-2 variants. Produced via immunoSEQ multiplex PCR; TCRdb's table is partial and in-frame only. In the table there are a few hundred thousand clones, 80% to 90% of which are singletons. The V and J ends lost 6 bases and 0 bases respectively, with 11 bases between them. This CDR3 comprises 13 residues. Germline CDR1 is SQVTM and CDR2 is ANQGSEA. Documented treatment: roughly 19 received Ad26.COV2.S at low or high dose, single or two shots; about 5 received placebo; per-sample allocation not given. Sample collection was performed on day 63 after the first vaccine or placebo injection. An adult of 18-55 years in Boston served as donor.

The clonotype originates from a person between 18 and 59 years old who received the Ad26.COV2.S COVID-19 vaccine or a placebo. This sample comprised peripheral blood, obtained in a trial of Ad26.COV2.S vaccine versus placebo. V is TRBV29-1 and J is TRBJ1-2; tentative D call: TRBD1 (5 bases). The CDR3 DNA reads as TGCAGCGTGCAGGGTGCGGCTAACTATGGCTACACCTTC. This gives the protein CSVQGAANYGYTF. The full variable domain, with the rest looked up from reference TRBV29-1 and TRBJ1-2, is SAVISQKPSRDICQRGTSLTIQCQVDSQVTMMFWYRQQPGQSLTLIATANQGSEATYESGFVIDKFPISRPNLTFSTLTVSNMSPEDSSIYLCSVQGAANYGYTFGSGTRLTVV.